Following are 31 T cell receptor beta chains from one sample sequenced in a study of T cells in Graves' hyperthyroidism and ophthalmopathy. RNA transcripts gave rise to amplified TCR beta CDR3 regions. HTBI primers were the set used in a first-round RT-PCR of the TCR CDR3. TCRdb reanalysed the multiplex PCR reads using MiXCR and keeps one entry per CDR3 protein. The profile shows fewer than 450,000 distinct CDR3 sequences, about an eighth of them singletons. Input material: blood. The receptors were sampled from a man in his fifties with Graves' ophthalmopathy.

The chain carries TRBV14 and TRBJ1-6; TRBD1 matches at 7 bases. V lost 4 bases, J lost 3 bases, and 3 bases stayed unmatched. The CDR3 totals 15 residues. CDR1 and CDR2 (germline): SGHDN, FVKESK. The CDR3 here is CASSLRDSYNSPLHF. For the CDR3, the DNA is TGTGCCAGCAGCCTCCGGGACAGCTATAATTCACCCCTCCACTTT.

V gene TRBV19 combines with J gene TRBJ2-1, with D unresolved. V dropped 6 bases and J dropped 6 bases, with 15 bases sitting between them. The CDR3 consists of 14 residues. Germline V gene data show CDR1 as LNHDA and CDR2 as SQIVND (reference sequence). This CDR3 reads CASRGPLLGNEQFF. The CDR3 DNA is TGTGCCAGTAGAGGGCCCCTTCTCGGCAATGAGCAGTTCTTC.

This chain uses TRBV28 with TRBJ2-2; no firm D call. The CDR3 totals 15 residues. Trimming pared 6 bases from V and 6 bases from J, leaving 17 bases between. Germline CDR1 MDHEN, CDR2 SYDVKM. The CDR3 reads CASSASRQSSGELFF. As DNA, the CDR3 is TGTGCCAGCAGCGCTTCCAGGCAGAGTTCCGGGGAGCTGTTTTTT.

The genes are TRBV4-2 and TRBJ2-7; 12 bases are a match to TRBD2. Unmatched junction bases numbered 7, after V lost 0 bases and J lost 4 bases. CDR1 LGHNA and CDR2 YNFKEQ come from the germline V gene. This CDR3 has 17 residues. The CDR3 DNA follows: TGTGCCAGCAGCCAAGAGGCCCTGCTAGCGGGAGGGTACGAGCAGTACTTC. Protein: CASSQEALLAGGYEQYF.

This clonotype appeared a few times. The gene calls are TRBV20-1 and TRBJ1-1; 11 nucleotides line up with TRBD1. Germline CDR1 is DFQATT and CDR2 is SNEGSKA (reference sequence). V dropped 2 bases and J dropped 11; count of bases not matched to a gene: 10. The CDR3 spans 14 residues. For the CDR3, the DNA is TGCAGTGCTAGAAATACCGGACAGGGGGCTTATGCTTTCTTT. It encodes CSARNTGQGAYAFF.

V gene TRBV30 combines with J gene TRBJ2-7, with D perhaps TRBD2 (5 bases). Trimming shortened V by 5 bases and J by 2 bases, and 13 bases separated the two germline ends. The germline CDR1 and CDR2 sequences are GTSNPN and SVGIG (reference sequence). There are 13 residues in the CDR3. The CDR3 DNA is TGTGCCTGGGGTCGAGGAGGACCCTACGAGCAGTACTTC. This codes for CAWGRGGPYEQYF.

This clonotype was detected many times. This CDR3 reads CASRRGLESGDEQFF. The CDR3 DNA reads TGTGCCAGCAGAAGGGGACTAGAATCCGGGGATGAGCAGTTCTTC. The chain links TRBV5-8 to TRBJ2-1, with TRBD2 matching 8 bases. V dropped 5 bases and J dropped 8; count of bases not matched to a gene: 12. CDR3 length: 15 residues. Per germline, CDR1 SGHTS and CDR2 YDEGEE.

This clonotype was detected many times. The genes are TRBV3-1 and TRBJ2-1; D remains unclear. Germline V gives CDR1 LGHDT, CDR2 YNNKEL (reference sequence). The CDR3 runs to 13 residues. With 0 bases removed from V and 9 bases from J, the gap between germline ends came to 9 bases. CDR3 loop: CASSQDLLGEQFF. The CDR3 DNA follows: TGTGCCAGCAGCCAAGATCTATTGGGTGAGCAGTTCTTC.

This clonotype was seen many times. This chain connects TRBV5-1 to TRBJ2-7; D remains unclear. Germline values: CDR1 SGHRS, CDR2 YFSETQ. This CDR3 region has 14 residues. Deletions cut 1 base from V and 0 bases from J, with 8 bases between. In nucleotides, the CDR3 is TGCGCCAGCAGCTTGTACCCGAGCTCCTACGAGCAGTACTTC. Encoded protein: CASSLYPSSYEQYF.

V gene TRBV20-1 combines with J gene TRBJ1-1; no clear D gene. Germline V CDR1 and CDR2: DFQATT, SNEGSKA (reference sequence). V lost 6 bases, J lost 0 bases, and 8 bases lay in between. The length of the CDR3 is 12 residues. The CDR3 here is CSASDMNTEAFF. CDR3 DNA: TGCAGTGCATCGGATATGAACACTGAAGCTTTCTTT.

This clonotype has a count of ten or more. This sequence joins TRBV19 and TRBJ2-7, with D perhaps being TRBD1 or TRBD2 (6 bases each). V was shortened by 8 bases and J by 5 bases, with 22 bases between the two germline ends. In germline, CDR1 is LNHDA, CDR2 SQIVND (reference sequence). The CDR3 loop spans 15 amino acids. CDR3 DNA sequence: TGTGCCAGTGGCTCGGGGGCGGGGCTTTGGGACGAGCAGTACTTC. Its protein product is CASGSGAGLWDEQYF.

This clonotype has at least ten counts. DNA of the CDR3: TGTGCCAGCAGCCAAGCGACAGGGAGTCAGCCCCAGCATTTT. This translates into CASSQATGSQPQHF. The chain links TRBV3-1 to TRBJ1-5; TRBD1 matches at 7 bases. The trim removed 1 base at V and 6 bases at J, leaving 3 bases unmatched. This CDR3 comprises 14 residues. Germline-derived CDR1 and CDR2 are LGHDT and YNNKEL (reference sequence).

This clonotype was observed a handful of times. J is TRBJ1-3 and V is TRBV27, with no clear D. The CDR3 runs 12 residues. The ends were cut back, 8 bases at V and 1 base at J, with 6 bases in the middle. The germline gives CDR1 MNHEY, CDR2 SMNVEV (reference sequence). CDR3 region: CASGSSGNTIYF. The CDR3 nucleotides read TGTGCCAGCGGGAGTTCTGGAAACACCATATATTTT.

This chain uses TRBV10-3 with TRBJ2-1; TRBD1 is a possible D gene (6 bases). This CDR3 spans 13 amino acids. V was pared by 8 bases and J by 4 bases, with 12 bases between. Germline values: CDR1 ENHRY, CDR2 SYGVKD. CDR3 coding DNA: TGTGCCATCCGACAGGACCTATACAATGAGCAGTTCTTC. Amino acids: CAIRQDLYNEQFF.

V and J are TRBV20-1 and TRBJ2-7; 8 bases match TRBD2. The length of the CDR3 is 14 residues. J gave up 3 bases and V 2 bases, and 6 bases lay outside the gene matches. The V gene's germline CDR1 is DFQATT and CDR2 SNEGSKA (reference sequence). The CDR3 region has the DNA TGCAGTGCTAGACTGAGAGCGGGAGTCTACGAGCAGTACTTC. Its protein is CSARLRAGVYEQYF.

In its sample, this clonotype was seen a few times. The rearrangement uses TRBV10-3 and TRBJ2-1; a possible D gene is TRBD2 (5 bases). V lost 4 bases and J lost 5, with 6 bases in between. Germline CDR1 ENHRY, CDR2 SYGVKD. This CDR3 spans 12 amino acids. The CDR3 DNA is TGTGCCATCAGTGGGACTGACAATGAGCAGTTCTTC. Translation gives CAISGTDNEQFF.

Of note for this clonotype: Being one base from a much bigger clone, this may be a read error. The chain recombines TRBV27 with TRBJ2-1, with TRBD2 matching over 7 bases. The length of the CDR3 is 16 residues. Germline V lookup: CDR1 MNHEY, CDR2 SMNVEV (reference sequence). The ends lost 3 bases at V and 8 bases at J; junction bases unmatched: 13. The CDR3 nucleotides are TGTGCCAGCAGTTTCTCTAGAGGGAGGGGTTACGATGAGCAGTTCTTC. Amino acid sequence: CASSFSRGRGYDEQFF.

This chain's CDR3 is CASSISTGTSYEQYF. As DNA, the CDR3 is TGTGCCAGTAGTATATCTACTGGGACAAGCTACGAGCAGTACTTC. The chain recombines TRBV19 with TRBJ2-7, with D perhaps TRBD1 (6 bases). The CDR3 is 15 amino acids. The V gene lost 2 bases and the J gene lost 3 bases, with 14 bases spanning the gap. The germline V gene encodes CDR1 LNHDA and CDR2 SQIVND (reference sequence).

The rearrangement joins TRBV28 to TRBJ1-1; D remains ambiguous. V was cut by 3 bases and J by 1 base, with 12 bases left in between. The length of the CDR3 is 15 residues. CDR1 is MDHEN and CDR2 is SYDVKM in the germline V gene. The CDR3 coding sequence is TGTGCCAGCAGTTTGATAGGTAACTCGAACACTGAAGCTTTCTTT. It is translated as CASSLIGNSNTEAFF.

This clonotype was counted ten times or more. This chain links TRBV11-2 with TRBJ1-1; D call uncertain. V lost 3 bases to trimming and J lost 1 base, with 6 bases between them. The CDR3 covers 13 residues. Per the germline V gene, CDR1 is SGHAT and CDR2 is FQNNGV. The CDR3 sequence: CASSFGRNTEAFF. CDR3 nucleotides: TGTGCCAGCAGCTTCGGACGGAACACTGAAGCTTTCTTT.

This clonotype has more than one count but fewer than ten. This sequence joins TRBV3-1 and TRBJ2-7, with D uncertain. The CDR3 length is 13 residues. Trimming pared 2 bases from V and 4 bases from J, leaving 9 bases between. Germline V gene lookup returns CDR1 LGHDT and CDR2 YNNKEL (reference sequence). The CDR3, as DNA: TGTGCCAGCAGCCAAAGCGCTGGGTACGAGCAGTACTTC. Protein sequence: CASSQSAGYEQYF.

The table lists this clonotype with many counts. The chain's CDR3 is CATSLGDEQYF. In DNA, the CDR3 is TGTGCCACCTCTCTTGGGGACGAGCAGTACTTC. This chain joins TRBV18 and TRBJ2-7, with D unclear. Trimming took off 10 bases at V and 5 bases at J, with 12 bases between the two ends. Germline V gene data show CDR1 as KGHSH and CDR2 as LQKENI. CDR3 size: 11 residues.

This rearrangement joins TRBV7-9 to TRBJ2-5, with D possibly matching TRBD1 (5 bases). CDR1 and CDR2 from the germline V gene are SEHNR and FQNEAQ (reference sequence). This CDR3 has 14 amino acids. V shed 1 base and J shed 3 bases, with 9 bases lying between them. Here the CDR3 reads CASSLVGREETQYF. As DNA, the CDR3 is TGTGCCAGCAGCTTAGTGGGCAGGGAAGAGACCCAGTACTTC.

In its sample, this clonotype was seen many times. The gene calls are TRBV20-1 and TRBJ2-3; 8 bases match TRBD2. The CDR3 is made up of 15 amino acids. V was clipped by 2 bases and J by 4 bases; unmatched bases: 8. The germline gives CDR1 DFQATT, CDR2 SNEGSKA (reference sequence). The CDR3 sequence: CSARSSSGVSDTQYF. The CDR3 DNA sequence: TGCAGTGCTAGATCGAGTAGCGGGGTATCAGATACGCAGTATTTT.

There are many counts of this clonotype. V is TRBV7-9 and J is TRBJ2-7; 10 nucleotides line up with TRBD1. Germline V gene sequence: CDR1 SEHNR, CDR2 FQNEAQ (reference sequence). CDR3 length: 14 amino acids. After removal of 11 bases from V and 5 bases from J, the junction contained 12 bases not matched to a gene. CDR3 DNA: TGTGCCGGAGGATCGGGACAGGGGTACCACGAGCAGTACTTC. Its protein is CAGGSGQGYHEQYF.

In its sample, this clonotype was seen a few times. This chain connects TRBV19 to TRBJ2-6; no firm D call. Trimming left V 7 bases short and J 3 bases short, with 7 bases between. Germline CDR1 is LNHDA and CDR2 is SQIVND (reference sequence). This CDR3 has 13 residues. The CDR3 loop reads CASKSGGANVLTF. CDR3 sequence (DNA): TGTGCCAGTAAGTCAGGTGGGGCCAACGTCCTGACTTTC. Looking up the rest from reference TRBV19 and TRBJ2-6 gives the full variable domain: DGGITQSPKYLFRKEGQNVTLSCEQNLNHDAMYWYRQDPGQGLRLIYYSQIVNDFQKGDIAEGYSVSREKKESFPLTVTSAQKNPTAFYLCASKSGGANVLTFGAGSRLTVL.

This clonotype was counted many times. The chain employs TRBV2 and TRBJ1-6; a weak D match, TRBD1 (6 bases). The V and J ends lost 8 bases and 9 bases respectively, with 20 bases between them. CDR1 and CDR2 (germline): SNHLY, FYNNEI. CDR3 length: 15 amino acids. DNA of the CDR3: TGTGCCAGCGGGGGCTCCGGGACAATCGGTTCACCCCTCCACTTT. Its translation is CASGGSGTIGSPLHF.

This clonotype was seen at least ten times. One end of the junction fails to match germline, which may point to a read error. This chain uses TRBV30 with TRBJ1-4; D uncertain. There are 14 residues in the CDR3. Germline lookup yields CDR1 GTSNPN and CDR2 SVGIG (reference sequence). DNA for the CDR3: TGTGCCTGGAGTGTTGGCAGGAAAAATGAGAAACTGTTTTTT. Translating it yields CAWSVGRKNEKLFF.

The sample holds a few counts of this clonotype. The rearrangement links TRBV10-3 to TRBJ2-3; 12 nucleotides align to TRBD2. The CDR3 has 16 residues. J lost 0 bases, V lost 6 bases, and 4 bases had no gene match. Germline V gene data show CDR1 as ENHRY and CDR2 as SYGVKD. Here the CDR3 DNA reads TGTGCCATCAGACCGACTAGCGGGAGAAGCACAGATACGCAGTATTTT. Its translation: CAIRPTSGRSTDTQYF.

Only a few counts were recorded for this clonotype. The rearrangement uses TRBV24-1 and TRBJ2-2; D possibly corresponds to TRBD1 (5 bases). Germline V gene data show CDR1 as KGHDR and CDR2 as SFDVKD. CDR3 length: 14 amino acids. The germline V and J ends were trimmed by 8 bases and 4 bases, with 13 bases remaining between them. CDR3 DNA sequence: TGTGCCACCATGACCCAGGGTTCCACCGGGGAGCTGTTTTTT. Translating it yields CATMTQGSTGELFF.

In its sample, this clonotype was seen many times. V and J are TRBV11-2 and TRBJ2-3; weak D call: TRBD2 (5 bases). The CDR3 has 13 amino acids. Germline loops: CDR1 SGHAT, CDR2 FQNNGV. V was pared by 5 bases and J by 2 bases, with 8 bases between. The CDR3 is CASSRGYTDTQYF. DNA for the CDR3: TGTGCCAGCAGCCGGGGTTACACAGATACGCAGTATTTT.